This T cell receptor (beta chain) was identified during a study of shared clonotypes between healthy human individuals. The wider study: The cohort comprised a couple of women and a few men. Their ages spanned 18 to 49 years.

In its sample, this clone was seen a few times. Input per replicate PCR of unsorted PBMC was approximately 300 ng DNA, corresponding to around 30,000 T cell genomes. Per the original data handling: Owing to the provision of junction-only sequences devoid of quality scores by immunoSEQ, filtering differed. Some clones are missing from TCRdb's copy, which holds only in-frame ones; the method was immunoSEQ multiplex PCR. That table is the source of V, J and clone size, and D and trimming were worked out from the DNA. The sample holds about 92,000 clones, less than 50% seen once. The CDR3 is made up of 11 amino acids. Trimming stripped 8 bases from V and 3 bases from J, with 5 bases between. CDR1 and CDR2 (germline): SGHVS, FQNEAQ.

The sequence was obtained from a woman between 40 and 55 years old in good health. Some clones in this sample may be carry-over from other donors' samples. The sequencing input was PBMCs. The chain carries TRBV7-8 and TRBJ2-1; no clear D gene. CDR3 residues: CASGYYNEQFF. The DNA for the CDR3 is TGTGCCAGCGGGTACTACAATGAGCAGTTCTTC.